Below, 19 T cell receptor beta chains from the same sample are listed, as sequenced in a study of blood T cell repertoires in COVID-19. This table comes from immunoSEQ multiplex PCR, and its TCRdb copy is limited to in-frame clones, with some not included. The sample shows nearly 45,000 clones, almost 85% of them seen only once. The sequencing input was peripheral blood. These receptors were taken from a human donor in a cohort sampled during active COVID-19.

The chain couples TRBV6-5 to TRBJ2-7; 8 bases fit TRBD2. Germline V gene data show CDR1 as MNHEY and CDR2 as SVGAGI. Trimming at V came to 5 bases and at J to 6 bases, leaving 9 bases not matched to a gene. CDR3 length: 14 amino acids. The CDR3 is CASSPRGGEGEQYF. In nucleotides, the CDR3 is TGTGCCAGCAGTCCCCGGGGGGGGGAAGGCGAGCAGTACTTC.

This rearrangement joins TRBV7-3 to TRBJ1-1; D unclear. Germline lookup yields CDR1 SGHTA and CDR2 FQGTGA. The CDR3 covers 13 residues. Trimming removed 6 bases from V and 0 bases from J, with 8 bases in between. The CDR3 is CASSSHVNTEAFF. The DNA for the CDR3 is TGTGCCAGCAGTTCACACGTGAACACTGAAGCTTTCTTT.

The gene calls are TRBV4-2 and TRBJ2-1, with TRBD2 identical over 9 bases. Germline V gene data show CDR1 as LGHNA and CDR2 as YNFKEQ. V gave up 4 bases and J gave up 1 base; unmatched junction bases: 5. This CDR3 comprises 16 residues. The CDR3 DNA follows: TGTGCCAGCAGCCTCACTAGCGGGCAGTCCTACAATGAGCAGTTCTTC. This sequence encodes CASSLTSGQSYNEQFF.

A few counts support this clone. This sequence joins TRBV6-5 and TRBJ1-5; D ambiguous. The CDR3 is made up of 13 amino acids. The germline V and J ends were trimmed by 7 bases and 0 bases, with 7 bases remaining between them. CDR1 is MNHEY and CDR2 is SVGAGI in the germline V gene. This CDR3 reads CASTTISNQPQHF. The CDR3 DNA reads as TGTGCCAGCACCACAATTAGCAATCAGCCCCAGCATTTT.

V usage is TRBV25-1 and J usage is TRBJ1-5; D not certain. Between the trimmed V and J ends, which lost 1 base and 6 bases, there was a span of 10 bases. The germline CDR1 and CDR2 sequences are MGHDK and SYGVNS. The CDR3 has 14 amino acids. The CDR3 DNA reads as TGTGCCAGCAGTGAATTTGGGTCGGGTCAGCCCCAGCATTTT. This translates into CASSEFGSGQPQHF.

This clone was detected a few times. This sequence joins TRBV7-9 and TRBJ1-2; TRBD1 agrees at 11 bases. V lost 4 bases and J lost 4; bases outside the gene matches: 2. The CDR3 spans 14 residues. CDR1 SEHNR and CDR2 FQNEAQ come from the germline V gene (reference sequence). CDR3 bases: TGTGCCAGCAGCTCCGGGACAGGGGGCTATGGCTACACCTTC. Translating it yields CASSSGTGGYGYTF.

The genes are TRBV28 and TRBJ2-3, with TRBD2 identical over 13 bases. Germline-derived CDR1 and CDR2 are MDHEN and SYDVKM. This CDR3 comprises 17 residues. V dropped 2 bases and J dropped 2; count of bases not matched to a gene: 4. The CDR3 protein is CASSLPGLAGATDTQYF. Written as DNA, the CDR3 is TGTGCCAGCAGTTTACCCGGACTAGCGGGGGCCACAGATACGCAGTATTTT. The full variable domain, completed using reference TRBV28 and TRBJ2-3, is DVKVTQSSRYLVKRTGEKVFLECVQDMDHENMFWYRQDPGLGLRLIYFSYDVKMKEKGDIPEGYSVSREKKERFSLILESASTNQTSMYLCASSLPGLAGATDTQYFGPGTRLTVL.

This clone came up once. The chain employs TRBV6-5 and TRBJ1-1, with 8 bases that match TRBD1. V lost 2 bases, J lost 3 bases, and 2 bases stayed unmatched. The CDR3 has 14 residues. The germline gives CDR1 MNHEY, CDR2 SVGAGI. This CDR3 is CASSYAGGYTEAFF. CDR3 bases: TGTGCCAGCAGTTACGCAGGGGGCTACACTGAAGCTTTCTTT.

V is TRBV4-1 and J is TRBJ2-1, with 11 bases aligning to TRBD2. The CDR3 spans 15 residues. The V gene end was trimmed by 1 base and the J gene end by 9 bases; junction bases not matched to a gene: 5. Germline V gene lookup returns CDR1 MGHRA and CDR2 YSYEKL. The DNA of the CDR3 is TGCGCCAGCAGCCAAGCGGTAGCGGGAGGGACTGAGCAGTTCTTC. Its translation is CASSQAVAGGTEQFF.

The chain couples TRBV10-2 to TRBJ1-4, with 7 bases identical to TRBD1. The length of the CDR3 is 14 residues. The V gene's germline CDR1 is WSHSY and CDR2 SAAADI. Germline trimming cut 2 bases from V and 8 bases from J; bases unmatched to any gene: 5. CDR3 sequence (DNA): TGCGCCAGCAGTGAGGAAGGGGGCGGCGAAAAACTGTTTTTT. Amino acids: CASSEEGGGEKLFF.

The CDR3 DNA sequence: TGTGCCAGCAGTGAAGGTCGGGTACCCAGCTACGAGCAGTACTTC. It specifies CASSEGRVPSYEQYF. The chain recombines TRBV2 with TRBJ2-7; D is unclear. Germline lookup yields CDR1 SNHLY and CDR2 FYNNEI. Deletions cut 1 base from V and 3 bases from J, with 13 bases between. This CDR3 is 15 amino acids long.

The chain is built from TRBV5-4 and TRBJ2-5, with TRBD1 matching over 12 bases. Per the germline V gene, CDR1 is SGHNT and CDR2 is YYREEE (reference sequence). V was clipped by 1 base and J by 2 bases; unmatched bases: 3. This CDR3 region has 16 residues. CDR3 in DNA: TGTGCCAGCAGCTTGCCGGGACAGGGGGCTCAAGAGACCCAGTACTTC. This codes for CASSLPGQGAQETQYF.

This chain connects TRBV3-1 (or the pseudogene TRBV3-2) to TRBJ1-1; 8 positions agree with TRBD1. CDR1 is LGHDT, CDR2 YNNKEL, per germline (reference sequence). V gave up 3 bases and J gave up 2 bases; unmatched junction bases: 5. This CDR3 spans 15 amino acids. The CDR3, as DNA: TGTGCCAGCAGCCACACCGGGACAGGAAACACTGAAGCTTTCTTT. Amino acids: CASSHTGTGNTEAFF.

The chain uses TRBV6-5 and TRBJ2-5, with 9 bases matching TRBD2. The junction had 5 bases not matched to a gene; V was cut back by 4 bases and J by 5 bases. Germline loops: CDR1 MNHEY, CDR2 SVGAGI. This CDR3 spans 14 amino acids. The chain's CDR3 is CASSSRGRDETQYF. The CDR3 DNA is TGTGCCAGCAGTTCACGCGGGAGGGACGAGACCCAGTACTTC.

The CDR3 nucleotides are TGTGCCAGCAGGTGGACTAGCGGGAGTGGTGCCTACAATGAGCAGTTCTTC. This codes for CASRWTSGSGAYNEQFF. V and J are TRBV27 and TRBJ2-1; TRBD2 matches 13 bases. CDR1 is MNHEY, CDR2 SMNVEV, per germline (reference sequence). The CDR3 is 17 residues long. Trimming at V came to 6 bases and at J to 2 bases, leaving 7 bases not matched to a gene.

This chain uses TRBV5-1 with TRBJ1-5, with D tentatively TRBD1 (6 bases). The CDR3 covers 14 residues. Germline CDR1 SGHRS, CDR2 YFSETQ. Deletions cut 0 bases from V and 7 bases from J, with 11 bases between. The CDR3 sequence is CASSLGGGGQPQHF. Written as DNA, the CDR3 is TGCGCCAGCAGCTTGGGAGGGGGTGGACAGCCCCAGCATTTT. The complete variable domain, with remaining parts taken from reference TRBV5-1 and TRBJ1-5, reads KAGVTQTPRYLIKTRGQQVTLSCSPISGHRSVSWYQQTPGQGLQFLFEYFSETQRNKGNFPGRFSGRQFSNSRSEMNVSTLELGDSALYLCASSLGGGGQPQHFGDGTRLSIL.

The chain combines TRBV5-6 with TRBJ2-7, with 9 bases lining up with TRBD2. Germline loops: CDR1 SGHDT, CDR2 YYEEEE. The CDR3 is made up of 13 amino acids. Germline trimming cut 8 bases from V and 1 base from J; bases unmatched to any gene: 4. Written as DNA, the CDR3 is TGTGCCAGTCTTAGCGGGAGTTCCTACGAGCAGTACTTC. Translation: CASLSGSSYEQYF. Variable domain in full (rest from reference TRBV5-6 and TRBJ2-7): DAGVTQSPTHLIKTRGQQVTLRCSPKSGHDTVSWYQQALGQGPQFIFQYYEEEERQRGNFPDRFSGHQFPNYSSELNVNALLLGDSALYLCASLSGSSYEQYFGPGTRLTVT.

CDR3 sequence reads: CASSISGTSDEQFF. The CDR3, as DNA: TGTGCCAGCAGCATTAGCGGGACTAGCGATGAGCAGTTCTTC. V gene TRBV11-3 combines with J gene TRBJ2-1; 10 bases fit TRBD2. The CDR3 totals 14 residues. After removal of 5 bases from V and 8 bases from J, the junction contained 6 bases not matched to a gene. Germline V gene data show CDR1 as SGHNT and CDR2 as YENEEA.

The sample holds one count of this clone. The chain is built from TRBV10-1 and TRBJ2-1; a possible D gene is TRBD1 (6 bases). The CDR3 sequence is 13 residues long. Germline V CDR1 and CDR2: WNHNN, SYGVQD (reference sequence). Trimming removed 8 bases at V and 2 bases at J, with 10 bases between. CDR3 DNA sequence: TGCGCCAGCGGGACATCACCCTACAATGAGCAGTTCTTC. It specifies CASGTSPYNEQFF.